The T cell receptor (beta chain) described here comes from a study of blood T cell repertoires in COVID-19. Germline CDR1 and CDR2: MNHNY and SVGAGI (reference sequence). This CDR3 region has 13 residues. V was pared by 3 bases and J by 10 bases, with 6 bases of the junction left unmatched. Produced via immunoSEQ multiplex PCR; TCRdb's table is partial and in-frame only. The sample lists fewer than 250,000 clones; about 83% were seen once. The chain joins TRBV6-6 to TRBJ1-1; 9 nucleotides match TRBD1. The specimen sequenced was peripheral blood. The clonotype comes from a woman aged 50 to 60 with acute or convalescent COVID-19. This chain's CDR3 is CASSYGTGKRAFF. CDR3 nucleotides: TGTGCCAGCAGTTATGGGACAGGGAAGCGAGCTTTCTTT.